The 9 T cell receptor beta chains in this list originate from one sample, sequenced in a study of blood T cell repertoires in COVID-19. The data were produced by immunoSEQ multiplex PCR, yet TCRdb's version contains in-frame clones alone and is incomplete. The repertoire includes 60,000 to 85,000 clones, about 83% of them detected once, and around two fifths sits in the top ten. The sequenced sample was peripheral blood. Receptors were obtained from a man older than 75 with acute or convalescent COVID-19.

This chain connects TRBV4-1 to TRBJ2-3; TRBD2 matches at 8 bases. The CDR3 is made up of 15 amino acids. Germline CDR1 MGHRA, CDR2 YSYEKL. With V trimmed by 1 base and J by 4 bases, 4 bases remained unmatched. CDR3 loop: CASSQGTSSADTQYF. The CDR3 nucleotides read TGCGCCAGCAGCCAAGGGACTAGCAGCGCAGATACGCAGTATTTT.

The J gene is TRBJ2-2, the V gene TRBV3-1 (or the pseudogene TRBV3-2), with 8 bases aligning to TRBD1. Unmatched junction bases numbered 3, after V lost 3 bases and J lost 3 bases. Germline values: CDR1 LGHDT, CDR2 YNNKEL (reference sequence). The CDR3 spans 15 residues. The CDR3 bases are TGTGCCAGCAGCCATGGACAGGGTTACACCGGGGAGCTGTTTTTT. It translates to CASSHGQGYTGELFF.

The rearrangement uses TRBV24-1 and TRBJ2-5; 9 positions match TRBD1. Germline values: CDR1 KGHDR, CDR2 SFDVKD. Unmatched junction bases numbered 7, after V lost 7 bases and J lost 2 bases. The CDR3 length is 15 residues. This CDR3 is CATSGTGRGQETQYF. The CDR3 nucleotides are TGTGCCACCAGCGGGACAGGGAGGGGGCAAGAGACCCAGTACTTC.

The CDR3 loop reads CASSVGTGGTDTQYF. CDR3 bases: TGTGCCAGCAGTGTCGGGACAGGGGGTACAGATACGCAGTATTTT. The chain combines TRBV28 with TRBJ2-3; 11 nucleotides line up with TRBD1. V shed 5 bases, J shed 3 bases, and the junction held 4 bases outside the gene matches. Germline V lookup: CDR1 MDHEN, CDR2 SYDVKM. CDR3 length: 15 amino acids.

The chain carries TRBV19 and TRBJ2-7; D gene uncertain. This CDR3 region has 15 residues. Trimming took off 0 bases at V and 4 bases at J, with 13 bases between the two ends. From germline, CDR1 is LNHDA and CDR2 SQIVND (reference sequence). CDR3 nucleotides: TGTGCCAGTAGTATAGATCTACAGAACCCATACGAGCAGTACTTC. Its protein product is CASSIDLQNPYEQYF. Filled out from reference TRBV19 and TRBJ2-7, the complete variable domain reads DGGITQSPKYLFRKEGQNVTLSCEQNLNHDAMYWYRQDPGQGLRLIYYSQIVNDFQKGDIAEGYSVSREKKESFPLTVTSAQKNPTAFYLCASSIDLQNPYEQYFGPGTRLTVT.

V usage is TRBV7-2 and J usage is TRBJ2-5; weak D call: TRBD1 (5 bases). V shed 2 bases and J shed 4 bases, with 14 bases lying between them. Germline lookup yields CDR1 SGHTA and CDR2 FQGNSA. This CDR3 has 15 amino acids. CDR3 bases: TGTGCCAGCAGCTTAAGAGCTAGTGGGGCAGAGACCCAGTACTTC. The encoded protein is CASSLRASGAETQYF.

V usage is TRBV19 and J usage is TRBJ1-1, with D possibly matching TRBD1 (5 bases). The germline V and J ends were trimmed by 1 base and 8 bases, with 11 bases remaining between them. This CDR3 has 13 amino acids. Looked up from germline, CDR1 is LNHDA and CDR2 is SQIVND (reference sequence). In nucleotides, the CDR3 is TGTGCCAGTAGTATAGTTGGCAGGGCGGAAGCTTTCTTT. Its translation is CASSIVGRAEAFF.

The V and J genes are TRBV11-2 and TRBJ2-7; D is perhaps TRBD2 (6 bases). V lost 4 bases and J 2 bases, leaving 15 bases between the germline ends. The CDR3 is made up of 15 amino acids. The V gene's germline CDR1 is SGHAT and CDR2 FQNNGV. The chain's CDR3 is CASSSYTSPTYEQYF. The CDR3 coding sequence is TGTGCCAGCAGCTCTTATACTAGCCCAACCTACGAGCAGTACTTC.

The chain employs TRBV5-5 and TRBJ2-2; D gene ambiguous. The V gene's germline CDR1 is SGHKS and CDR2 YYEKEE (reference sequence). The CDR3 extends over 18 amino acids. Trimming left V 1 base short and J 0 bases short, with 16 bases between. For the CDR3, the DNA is TGTGCCAGCAGCTTGCGGAGATACCCGTTCGCGAACACCGGGGAGCTGTTTTTT. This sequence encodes CASSLRRYPFANTGELFF.